This T cell receptor beta chain was identified in a study of shared clonotypes between healthy human individuals (dated by TCRdb to about 2020). About the full investigation: The cohort comprised a couple of women and a few men aged 18 to 49 years. To increase sequencing depth and limit assay-specific biases, TCR repertoire library preparation and sequencing were carried out by different laboratories using diverse techniques. For each donor, three plates each were used for CD4 naive and CD4 memory, two plates were used for CD8 naive, and one plate was used for CD8 memory. Between about 0.85 and 10 billion PBMCs per donor were obtained by leukapheresis. To estimate repertoire size and how much clonotype sharing occurs between individuals, the study deeply sequenced the blood TCR repertoires of about five healthy adults.

Of note for this clone: Its antigen is unknown. It has no much larger one-base neighbor in the sample; base qualities were not kept.

For the CD8 naive samples, CD45RO-negative cells were positively selected for CCR7, yielding a CD45RA+CCR7+ population from which TemRA cells were excluded. The donors were healthy, HIV-negative adults who had no recently reported acute infections or vaccinations. All donors were Caucasian adults living in Nashville, Tennessee, USA. Blood was obtained by leukapheresis, after which PBMCs were separated by Ficoll-Histopaque density gradient centrifugation and cryopreserved in liquid nitrogen vapor phase. Analytical flow cytometry was used to check the purity and quantity of each magnetically sorted T cell population. Genomic DNA was isolated from each sorted fraction and quantified by UV absorbance on a Nanodrop 2000c. The CDR3 has 15 amino acids, counting the end cysteine and phenylalanine. The kept DNA is CDR3 alone, 45 bases in frame from the first base. Here V drops 4 bases and J drops 2 bases, and the junction holds 7 bases not matched to any gene. Reading the germline V gene (reference sequence) gives CDR1 LNHDA and CDR2 SQIVND.

What the authors observed across the whole study: Because the study included only a small number of donors, the genetic and exposure-history diversity represented was limited. Based on pairwise subsampling, the degree of clonotype sharing among donors was expected to be affected by sequencing depth. Only blood was sampled, and tissue TCR repertoires likely differ from those in blood. Approximately 5% of naive CD4, around 3.5% of naive CD8, approximately 2% of memory CD4, and over 0.35% of memory CD8 clonotypes were shared across a few donors. Rarefaction of sorted-subset datasets indicated incomplete sequencing despite the large sequencing depth. Larger estimated clonotype richness was generally found for naive subsets than for memory subsets. Higher generation probabilities were observed for clonotypes shared by all four sorted-subset donors than for non-shared clonotypes.

Using the deep immunoSEQ assay, multiplex PCR amplified TCR CDR3 regions from genomic DNA. Extracted genomic DNA from each cell subset was spread evenly across all wells of several immunoSEQ 96-well plates, with each plate serving as a replicate. For sorted subsets, around 0.2 ug genomic DNA, equal to tens of thousands of T cell genomes, was loaded into each replicate PCR. Purified libraries were quantified with a Qubit 3.0 fluorometer, sized on a Bioanalyzer 2100, and re-quantified with the KAPA Library Quantification kit. A separate single-read 150-cycle Illumina NextSeq 550 flow cell was used to sequence each immunoSEQ 96-well plate. Per the original workflow: Because the immunoSEQ output held only junctional sequences and lacked quality scores, the filtering could not match the filtering applied to full-length reads. Sequences were annotated with PyIR, a Python wrapper for IgBLAST v1.9, and V/J genes and CDR3 were assigned using IMGT germline references. Reads with weak V/J assignments (E-value above 1e-6), missing CDR3, stop codons, out-of-frame junctions, or ambiguous translated residues were removed. V3J clonotypes were defined as sequences sharing an identical inferred V gene, J gene, and CDR3 amino acid sequence. To compute the percentage overlap between repertoires, the number of shared unique clonotypes was divided by the size of the smaller repertoire. RTK rarefaction, the Chao1 estimator, and Recon v2.1 estimates of unobserved clonotypes were used to assess repertoire richness. Generation probabilities were computed with OLGA for all TCRbeta clonotypes obtained by the gDNA method from several donors. TCRdb re-hosts the immuneACCESS table, in-frame sequences only. Its copies lack some clones; in the studies checked, an unresolved V gene accounts for under half of them, and the cause for the rest is not known. D and trimming were read from the DNA, whereas the V and J calls and clone size are those reported in that table. The sample table shows 560,000 or so clones, and 96% are seen once. The top ten hold roughly 0.12% of the sample.

The receptor was derived from a woman in her 30s in good health. The receptor chain draws on TRBV19 and TRBJ2-7, and TRBD1 aligns with 8 junction nucleotides. The specimen sequenced was naive CD8+ T cells sorted from blood. The sample's cell subset or site, from its label and the paper: CD45RA+CCR7+. The CDR3 corresponds to CASSTMTGAAYEQYF. The nucleotide sequence reads as follows: TGTGCCAGTAGTACGATGACAGGGGCTGCCTACGAGCAGTACTTC.